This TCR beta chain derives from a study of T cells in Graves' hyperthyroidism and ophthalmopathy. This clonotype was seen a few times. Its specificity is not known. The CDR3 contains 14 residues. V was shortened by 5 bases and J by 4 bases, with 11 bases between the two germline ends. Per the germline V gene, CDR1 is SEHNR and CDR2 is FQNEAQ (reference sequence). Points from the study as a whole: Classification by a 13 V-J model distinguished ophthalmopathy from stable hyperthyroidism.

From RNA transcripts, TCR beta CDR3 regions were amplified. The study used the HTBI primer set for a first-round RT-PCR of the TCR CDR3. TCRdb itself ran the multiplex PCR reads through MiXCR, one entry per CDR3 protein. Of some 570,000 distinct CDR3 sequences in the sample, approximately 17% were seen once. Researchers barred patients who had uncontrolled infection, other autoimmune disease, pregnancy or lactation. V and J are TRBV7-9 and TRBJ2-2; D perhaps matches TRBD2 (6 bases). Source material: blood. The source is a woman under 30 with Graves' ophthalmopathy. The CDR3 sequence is CASSGTQGTGELFF. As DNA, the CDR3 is TGTGCCAGCAGCGGGACTCAGGGCACCGGGGAGCTGTTTTTT.